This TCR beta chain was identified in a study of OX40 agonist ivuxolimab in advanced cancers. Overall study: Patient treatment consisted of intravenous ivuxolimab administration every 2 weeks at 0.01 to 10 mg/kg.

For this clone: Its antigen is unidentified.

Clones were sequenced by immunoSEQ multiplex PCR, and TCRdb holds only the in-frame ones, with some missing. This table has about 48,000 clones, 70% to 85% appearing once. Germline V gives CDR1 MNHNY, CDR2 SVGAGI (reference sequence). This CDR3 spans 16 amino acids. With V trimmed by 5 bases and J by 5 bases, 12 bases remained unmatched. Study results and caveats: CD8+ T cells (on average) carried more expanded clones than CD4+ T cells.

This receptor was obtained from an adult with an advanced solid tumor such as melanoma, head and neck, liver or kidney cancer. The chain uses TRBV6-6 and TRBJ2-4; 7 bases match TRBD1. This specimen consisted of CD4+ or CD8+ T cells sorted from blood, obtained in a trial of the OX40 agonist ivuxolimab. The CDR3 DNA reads TGTGCCAGCAGTCATACCCCCGGGCAGGGGGAAAACATTCAGTACTTC. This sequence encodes CASSHTPGQGENIQYF.